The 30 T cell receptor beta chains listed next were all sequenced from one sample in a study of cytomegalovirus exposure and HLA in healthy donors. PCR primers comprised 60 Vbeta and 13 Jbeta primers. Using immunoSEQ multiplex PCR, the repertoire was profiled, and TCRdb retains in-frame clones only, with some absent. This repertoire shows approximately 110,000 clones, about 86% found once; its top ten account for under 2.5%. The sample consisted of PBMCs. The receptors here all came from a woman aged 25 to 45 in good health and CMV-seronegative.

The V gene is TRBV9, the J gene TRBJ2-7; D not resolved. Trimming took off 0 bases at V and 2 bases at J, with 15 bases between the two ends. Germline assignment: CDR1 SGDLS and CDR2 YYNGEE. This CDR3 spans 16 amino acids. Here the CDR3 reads CASSVAVGDLTYEQYF. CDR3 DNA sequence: TGTGCCAGCAGCGTAGCAGTGGGCGACCTTACCTACGAGCAGTACTTC.

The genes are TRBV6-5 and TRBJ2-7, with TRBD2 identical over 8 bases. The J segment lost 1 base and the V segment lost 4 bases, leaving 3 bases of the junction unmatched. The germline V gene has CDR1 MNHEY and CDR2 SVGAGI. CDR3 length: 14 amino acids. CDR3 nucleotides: TGTGCCAGCAGTTCGGCTAGCGGGTCCTACGAGCAGTACTTC. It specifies CASSSASGSYEQYF.

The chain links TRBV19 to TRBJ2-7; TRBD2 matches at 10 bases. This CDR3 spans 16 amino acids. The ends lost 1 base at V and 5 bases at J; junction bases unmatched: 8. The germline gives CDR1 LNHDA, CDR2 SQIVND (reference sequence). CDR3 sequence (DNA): TGTGCCAGTAGTATAGCCGGAGCGGGAGGGAGGGACGAGCAGTACTTC. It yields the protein CASSIAGAGGRDEQYF.

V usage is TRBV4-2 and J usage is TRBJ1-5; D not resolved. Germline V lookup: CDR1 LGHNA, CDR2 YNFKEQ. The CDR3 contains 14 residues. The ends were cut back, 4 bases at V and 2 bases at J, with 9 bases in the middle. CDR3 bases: TGTGCCAGCAGCCCCGGAGTTCGCAATCAGCCCCAGCATTTT. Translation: CASSPGVRNQPQHF.

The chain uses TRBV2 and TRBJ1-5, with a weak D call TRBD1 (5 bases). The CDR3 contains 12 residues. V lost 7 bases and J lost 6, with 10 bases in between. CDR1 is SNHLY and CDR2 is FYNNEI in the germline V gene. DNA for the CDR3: TGTGCCAGCACTCAGGGCGGTCAGCCCCAGCATTTT. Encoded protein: CASTQGGQPQHF. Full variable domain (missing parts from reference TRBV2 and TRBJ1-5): EPEVTQTPSHQVTQMGQEVILRCVPISNHLYFYWYRQILGQKVEFLVSFYNNEISEKSEIFDDQFSVERPDGSNFTLKIRSTKLEDSAMYFCASTQGGQPQHFGDGTRLSIL.

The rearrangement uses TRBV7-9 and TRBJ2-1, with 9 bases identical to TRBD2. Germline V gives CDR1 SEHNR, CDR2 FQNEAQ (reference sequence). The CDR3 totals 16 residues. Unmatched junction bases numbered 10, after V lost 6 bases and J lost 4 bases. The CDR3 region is CASSSSVAGAYNEQFF. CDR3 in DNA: TGTGCCAGCAGTTCCTCAGTAGCGGGAGCGTACAATGAGCAGTTCTTC.

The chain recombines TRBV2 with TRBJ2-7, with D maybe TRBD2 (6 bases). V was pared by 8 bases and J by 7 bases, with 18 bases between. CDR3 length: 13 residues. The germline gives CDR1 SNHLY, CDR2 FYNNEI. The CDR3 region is CASALGTPSEQYF. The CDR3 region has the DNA TGTGCCAGCGCACTAGGGACTCCCTCTGAGCAGTACTTC.

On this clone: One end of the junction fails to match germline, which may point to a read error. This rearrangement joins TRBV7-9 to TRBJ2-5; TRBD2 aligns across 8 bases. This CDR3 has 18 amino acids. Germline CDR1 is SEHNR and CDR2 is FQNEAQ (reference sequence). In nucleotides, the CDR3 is TGTTCCAGCAGCCCACTCGCTCGGGGAAGCGGGAGCGGAGAGACCCAGTACTTC. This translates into CSSSPLARGSGSGETQYF.

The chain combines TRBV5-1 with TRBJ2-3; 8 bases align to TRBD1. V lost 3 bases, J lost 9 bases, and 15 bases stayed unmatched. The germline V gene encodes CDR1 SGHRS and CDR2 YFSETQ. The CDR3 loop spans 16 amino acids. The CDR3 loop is CASSSVDRVTSRTQYF. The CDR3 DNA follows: TGCGCCAGCAGCTCGGTGGACAGGGTTACGTCCAGGACGCAGTATTTT.

The CDR3 region has the DNA TGTGCCAGCAGCTTGGATCGCGGGAGGGCCTTCAATGAGCAGTTCTTC. Translating gives CASSLDRGRAFNEQFF. The genes are TRBV5-6 and TRBJ2-1; 9 bases fit TRBD2. Germline trimming cut 0 bases from V and 6 bases from J; bases unmatched to any gene: 7. This CDR3 is 16 amino acids long. Germline V CDR1 and CDR2: SGHDT, YYEEEE.

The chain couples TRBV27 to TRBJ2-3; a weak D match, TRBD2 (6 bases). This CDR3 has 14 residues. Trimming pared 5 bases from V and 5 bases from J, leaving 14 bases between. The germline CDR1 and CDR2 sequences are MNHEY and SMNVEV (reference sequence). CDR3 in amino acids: CASSPRGDGDTQYF. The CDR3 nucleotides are TGTGCCAGCAGTCCGCGGGGTGATGGAGATACGCAGTATTTT.

CDR3 sequence: CSFGASGRFADTQYF. CDR3 bases: TGCAGCTTTGGGGCTAGCGGGAGGTTCGCAGATACGCAGTATTTT. The V call is TRBV29-1, the J call TRBJ2-3; 11 bases align to TRBD2. The length of the CDR3 is 15 residues. Germline V lookup: CDR1 SQVTM, CDR2 ANQGSEA. V gave up 8 bases and J gave up 4 bases; unmatched junction bases: 11.

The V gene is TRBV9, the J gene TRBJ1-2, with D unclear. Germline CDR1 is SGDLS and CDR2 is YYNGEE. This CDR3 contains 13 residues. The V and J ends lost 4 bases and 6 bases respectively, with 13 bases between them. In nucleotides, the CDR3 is TGTGCCAGCAGCCCCGATACTTACGATGGCTACACCTTC. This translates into CASSPDTYDGYTF.

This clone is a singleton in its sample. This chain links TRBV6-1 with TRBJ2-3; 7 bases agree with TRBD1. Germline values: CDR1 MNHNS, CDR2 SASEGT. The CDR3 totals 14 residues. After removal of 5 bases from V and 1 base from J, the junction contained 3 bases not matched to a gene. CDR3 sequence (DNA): TGTGCCAGCAGTCACAGGGGAGGCACAGATACGCAGTATTTT. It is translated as CASSHRGGTDTQYF.

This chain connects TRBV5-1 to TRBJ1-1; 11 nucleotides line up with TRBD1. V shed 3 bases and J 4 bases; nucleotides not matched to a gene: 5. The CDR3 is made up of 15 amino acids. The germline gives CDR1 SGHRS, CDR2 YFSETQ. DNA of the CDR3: TGCGCCAGCAGCTCCACCGGGACAGGGGGCACTGAAGCTTTCTTT. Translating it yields CASSSTGTGGTEAFF.

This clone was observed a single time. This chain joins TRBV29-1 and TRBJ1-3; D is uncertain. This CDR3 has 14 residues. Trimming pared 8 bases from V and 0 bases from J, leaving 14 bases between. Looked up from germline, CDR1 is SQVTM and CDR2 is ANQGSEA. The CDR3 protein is CSYLTPDSGNTIYF. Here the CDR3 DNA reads TGCAGCTACCTGACACCCGACTCTGGAAACACCATATATTTT.

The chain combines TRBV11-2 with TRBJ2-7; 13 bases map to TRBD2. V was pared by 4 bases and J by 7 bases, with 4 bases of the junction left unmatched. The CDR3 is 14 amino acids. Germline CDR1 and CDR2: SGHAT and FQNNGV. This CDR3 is CASSSGLAGVEQYF. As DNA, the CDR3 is TGTGCCAGCAGCTCAGGACTAGCGGGAGTTGAGCAGTACTTC.

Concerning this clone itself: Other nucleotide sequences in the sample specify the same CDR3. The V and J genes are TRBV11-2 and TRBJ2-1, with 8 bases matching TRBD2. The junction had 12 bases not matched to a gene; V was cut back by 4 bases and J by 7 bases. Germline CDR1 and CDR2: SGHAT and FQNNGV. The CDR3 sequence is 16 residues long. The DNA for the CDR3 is TGTGCCAGCAGCTACCGGGGGGGAGTGAGGGTTAATGAGCAGTTCTTC. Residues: CASSYRGGVRVNEQFF.

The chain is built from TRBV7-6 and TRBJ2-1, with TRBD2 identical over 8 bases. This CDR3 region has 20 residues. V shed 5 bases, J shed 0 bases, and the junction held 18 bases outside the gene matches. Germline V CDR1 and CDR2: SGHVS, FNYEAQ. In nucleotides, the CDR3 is TGTGCCAGCAGCGCTACTTACCCGGGAGGGTCTTCCAGCTCCTACAATGAGCAGTTCTTC. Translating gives CASSATYPGGSSSSYNEQFF.

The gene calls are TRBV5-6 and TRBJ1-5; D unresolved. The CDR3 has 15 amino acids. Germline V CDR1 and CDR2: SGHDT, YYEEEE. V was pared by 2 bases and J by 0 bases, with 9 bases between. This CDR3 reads CASSFRGYSNQPQHF. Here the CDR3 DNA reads TGTGCCAGCAGCTTTCGAGGGTATAGCAATCAGCCCCAGCATTTT.

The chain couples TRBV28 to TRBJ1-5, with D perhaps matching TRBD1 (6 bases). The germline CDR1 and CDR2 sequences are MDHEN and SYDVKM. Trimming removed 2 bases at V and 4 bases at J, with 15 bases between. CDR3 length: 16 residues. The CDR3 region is CASSLPQGSRNQPQHF. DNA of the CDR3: TGTGCCAGCAGTTTACCACAGGGAAGTAGAAATCAGCCCCAGCATTTT.

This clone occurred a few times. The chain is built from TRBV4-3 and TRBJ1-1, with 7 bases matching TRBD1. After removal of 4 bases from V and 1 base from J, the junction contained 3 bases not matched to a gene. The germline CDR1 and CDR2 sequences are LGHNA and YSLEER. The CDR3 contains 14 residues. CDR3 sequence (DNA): TGCGCCAGCAGCCTGGGGACAGCGAACACTGAAGCTTTCTTT. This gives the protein CASSLGTANTEAFF.

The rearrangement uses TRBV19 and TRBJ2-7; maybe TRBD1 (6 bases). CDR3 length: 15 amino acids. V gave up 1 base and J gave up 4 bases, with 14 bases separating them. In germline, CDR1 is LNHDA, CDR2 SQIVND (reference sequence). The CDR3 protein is CASSIGKTGIYEQYF. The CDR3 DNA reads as TGTGCCAGTAGTATAGGTAAGACAGGAATATACGAGCAGTACTTC.

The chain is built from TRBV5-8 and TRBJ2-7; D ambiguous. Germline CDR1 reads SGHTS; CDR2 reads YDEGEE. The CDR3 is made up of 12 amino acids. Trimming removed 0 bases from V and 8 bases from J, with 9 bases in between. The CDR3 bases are TGTGCCAGCAGCTTGGTAAGGAGCCAGCAGTACTTC. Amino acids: CASSLVRSQQYF.

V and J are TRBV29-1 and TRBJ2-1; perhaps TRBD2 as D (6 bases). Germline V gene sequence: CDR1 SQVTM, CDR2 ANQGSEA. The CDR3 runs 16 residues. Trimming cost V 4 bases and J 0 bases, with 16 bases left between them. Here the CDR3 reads CSVVGRRESSYNEQFF. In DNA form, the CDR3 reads TGCAGCGTTGTGGGGAGGAGGGAGAGCTCCTACAATGAGCAGTTCTTC.

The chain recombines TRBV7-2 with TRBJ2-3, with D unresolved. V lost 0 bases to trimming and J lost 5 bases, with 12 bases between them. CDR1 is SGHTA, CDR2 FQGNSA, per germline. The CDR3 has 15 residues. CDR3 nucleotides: TGTGCCAGCAGCTTAGCTAGTCGGAGAGGAGATACGCAGTATTTT. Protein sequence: CASSLASRRGDTQYF.

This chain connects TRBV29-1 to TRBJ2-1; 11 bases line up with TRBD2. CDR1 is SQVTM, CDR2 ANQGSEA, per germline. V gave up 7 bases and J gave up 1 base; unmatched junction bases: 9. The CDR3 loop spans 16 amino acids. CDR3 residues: CSAHGASGRSYNEQFF. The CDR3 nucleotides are TGCAGCGCCCACGGGGCTAGCGGGAGGTCCTACAATGAGCAGTTCTTC.

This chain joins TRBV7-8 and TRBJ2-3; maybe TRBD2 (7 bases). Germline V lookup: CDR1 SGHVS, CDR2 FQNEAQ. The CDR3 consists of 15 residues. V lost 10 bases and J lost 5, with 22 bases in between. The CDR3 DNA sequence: TGTGCCACACTAATGGGGGGGGGCCATGAAGATACGCAGTATTTT. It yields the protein CATLMGGGHEDTQYF.

The chain's CDR3 is CASSASGGQSTDTQYF. The CDR3 bases are TGTGCCAGCAGCGCATCAGGGGGACAGTCCACAGATACGCAGTATTTT. The chain couples TRBV9 to TRBJ2-3; 7 bases agree with TRBD1. Germline V lookup: CDR1 SGDLS, CDR2 YYNGEE. With V trimmed by 3 bases and J by 2 bases, 9 bases remained unmatched. There are 16 residues in the CDR3.

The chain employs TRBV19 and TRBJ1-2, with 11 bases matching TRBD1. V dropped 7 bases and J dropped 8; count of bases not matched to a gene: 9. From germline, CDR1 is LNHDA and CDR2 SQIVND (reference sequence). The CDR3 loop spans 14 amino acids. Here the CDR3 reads CASTSDRGRRGYTF. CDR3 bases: TGTGCCAGTACCTCGGACAGGGGGCGGCGGGGCTACACCTTC.